The rows below give T cell receptor beta chains drawn from one sample of a study of response to subunit inactivated influenza vaccine. In TCRdb, the RT-PCR reads were re-called with MiXCR into one record per CDR3 protein. This table holds roughly 710,000 distinct CDR3 sequences, roughly 15% found once. The material sequenced was PBMCs from blood, taken around two weeks before vaccination. Receptors were obtained from a man aged 45-65 years who received an inactivated influenza vaccine. CDR3s include the opening cysteine and the closing phenylalanine or tryptophan. The D gene is left open where the match is weak. For some rows the clone size is stated as once, few or many, or as a class when expanded; others skip it.

clone_size	d_call	v_call	j_call	cdr3_nt	cdr3_aa
-	-	TRBV21-1	TRBJ1-6	TGTGCCAGCAGCAAAGGGGGTCTGTCACCCCTCCACTTT	CASSKGGLSPLHF
few	-	TRBV12-3/TRBV12-4	TRBJ2-7	TGTGCCAGCAGGTTCATGGACTCCGGCGAGCAGTACTTC	CASRFMDSGEQYF
few	TRBD2	TRBV20-1	TRBJ2-5	TGCAGTGCCAGCACTAGCGGGGGGGCCCGTGAGACCCAGTACTTC	CSASTSGGARETQYF
-	-	TRBV5-1	TRBJ2-5	TGCGCCAGCAGCTTGGCAGCAGGTCGTTTCCAAGAGACCCAGTACTTC	CASSLAAGRFQETQYF
few	-	TRBV2	TRBJ1-2	TGTGCCAGTGGAGGGGGACTCAACTATGGCTACACCTTC	CASGGGLNYGYTF
few	-	TRBV14	TRBJ2-1	TGTGCCAGCAGCCAAGATTTTGGTGCCTCCTACAATGAGCAGTTCTTC	CASSQDFGASYNEQFF
many	-	TRBV27	TRBJ1-6	TGTGCCAGCAGTCCGGGGGGTATGCGAAATTCACCCCTCCACTTT	CASSPGGMRNSPLHF
few	-	TRBV3-1	TRBJ2-1	TGTGCCAGCATTATGGGGGGGGCCTCAGGAGAGCAGTTCTTC	CASIMGGASGEQFF
many	-	TRBV10-3	TRBJ2-7	TGTGCCAACGGGGCTAGTCAGGGCTACGAGCAGTACTTC	CANGASQGYEQYF
-	-	TRBV5-5	TRBJ2-5	TGTGCCAGCAGCTTGGAACCAGCGGTCCAAGAGACCCAGTACTTC	CASSLEPAVQETQYF
many	-	TRBV6-2/TRBV6-3	TRBJ2-7	TGTGCCAGCAGTTACTCAGGGGACGAGCAGTACTTC	CASSYSGDEQYF
-	TRBD1	TRBV4-2	TRBJ2-7	TGTGCCAGCAGCCAAGGCGGTCCCGACAGGGTTTTGGCTGTGCAGTACTTC	CASSQGGPDRVLAVQYF
few	-	TRBV20-1	TRBJ2-7	TGCAGTGCTAGAGTGACTAGCTCCTACGAGCAGTACTTC	CSARVTSSYEQYF
-	-	TRBV12-3/TRBV12-4	TRBJ1-4	TGTGCCAGCAGTTTGGGGGGGCTCAGTGAAAAACTGTTTTTT	CASSLGGLSEKLFF
-	-	TRBV5-1	TRBJ2-7	TGCGCCAGCAGCTTTAGGGGCGACTACGAGCAGTACTTC	CASSFRGDYEQYF
few	TRBD2	TRBV20-1	TRBJ2-7	TGCAGTTCTAGAAGAGATTGGGGGACTAGCGGGAGGCCGAGCTCCTACGAGCAGTACTTC	CSSRRDWGTSGRPSSYEQYF
-	-	TRBV7-2	TRBJ2-1	TGTGCCAGCAGCTTTCCGGGACAAATAAACAATGAGCAGTTCTTC	CASSFPGQINNEQFF
few	TRBD1	TRBV4-2	TRBJ1-3	TGTGCCAGCAGCCAAGCCCCTAAGGACAGGCCCGGGGGAAACACCATATATTTT	CASSQAPKDRPGGNTIYF
-	TRBD2	TRBV12-3/TRBV12-4	TRBJ2-1	TGTGCCAGCAGCACTACTAGCGGGGGTAACTACAATGAGCAGTTCTTC	CASSTTSGGNYNEQFF
many	-	TRBV3-1	TRBJ1-4	TGTGCCAGCAGCCCCGCCGGAGTTCGAGAAAAACTGTTTTTT	CASSPAGVREKLFF
-	-	TRBV5-1	TRBJ2-7	TGCGCCAGCAGACCCGGTGCCGCAACCTCCTACGAGCAGTACTTC	CASRPGAATSYEQYF
few	-	TRBV9	TRBJ2-1	TGTGCCAGCAGCGTAGGTGGGGTCAGGAACAATGAGCAGTTCTTC	CASSVGGVRNNEQFF
few	-	TRBV28	TRBJ2-5	TGTGCCAGCAGTCCTTTGACAGGTAGAGAGACCCAGTACTTC	CASSPLTGRETQYF
many	-	TRBV9	TRBJ2-2	TGTGCCAGCAGCGTAGACATCACCGGGGAGCTGTTTTTT	CASSVDITGELFF
-	-	TRBV5-1	TRBJ2-2	TGCGCCAGCAGCTTGTCGGATCTCACCGGGGAGCTGTTTTTT	CASSLSDLTGELFF